This T cell receptor beta chain was sequenced in a study of cytomegalovirus exposure and HLA in healthy donors. Germline CDR1 and CDR2: SGHTA and FQGNSA. V was pared by 4 bases and J by 0 bases, with 5 bases of the junction left unmatched. The CDR3 consists of 15 residues. Findings and limits, study-wide: Accurate predictions that matched the HLA-A and HLA-B alleles of most subjects were reportedly made from TCR beta sequences. Only CMV serostatus was available as immune exposure information.

PCR used 60 Vbeta primers and 13 Jbeta primers. Repertoires were generated with immunoSEQ multiplex PCR, while TCRdb's copy carries only in-frame clones and drops some. The table shows 95,000 to 100,000 clones, with 75% occurring only once. In the case of this clone: Antigen: not known.

The specimen sequenced was PBMCs. The V gene is TRBV7-2, the J gene TRBJ2-7; 8 nucleotides match TRBD1. The sequence came from a man in his forties or fifties in good health and CMV-seronegative. The CDR3 reads CASSSTGGSSYEQYF. The CDR3 DNA reads as TGTGCCAGCAGCTCAACAGGGGGTAGCTCCTACGAGCAGTACTTC.